These T cell receptor beta chains were read from a single sample in a study of Graves' ophthalmopathy and Graves' hyperthyroidism. Via MiXCR, TCRdb re-called the multiplex PCR reads, giving one row per CDR3 protein. The repertoire has roughly 480,000 distinct CDR3 sequences, roughly an eighth of them found once; the top ten carry around 9.8%. The specimen was blood. These receptors were obtained from a young woman with Graves' ophthalmopathy. The CDR3 runs from the conserved cysteine through the conserved F or W. Each record gives: D gene, V gene, J gene, CDR3 protein. D genes are given only for firm matches.

D gene: TRBD1; V gene: TRBV7-9; J gene: TRBJ2-7; CDR3 protein: CASSLEQGYYEQYF
D gene: TRBD1; V gene: TRBV11-2; J gene: TRBJ1-3; CDR3 protein: CASSRPLTGGGNTIYF
D gene: -; V gene: TRBV7-9; J gene: TRBJ1-6; CDR3 protein: CASSRGPIGGSPLHF
D gene: -; V gene: TRBV6-1; J gene: TRBJ1-5; CDR3 protein: CASSFREVGNQPQHF
D gene: -; V gene: TRBV6-1; J gene: TRBJ1-3; CDR3 protein: CASGMGGRGNTIYF
D gene: TRBD2; V gene: TRBV6-1; J gene: TRBJ2-5; CDR3 protein: CASSDTSWLAGQETQYF
D gene: -; V gene: TRBV6-5; J gene: TRBJ1-1; CDR3 protein: CASSYRVGDGTEAFF
D gene: -; V gene: TRBV2; J gene: TRBJ1-6; CDR3 protein: CASREQVGGSPLHF
D gene: TRBD1; V gene: TRBV11-3; J gene: TRBJ1-3; CDR3 protein: CASSLGGSAGNTIYF
D gene: -; V gene: TRBV10-3; J gene: TRBJ1-5; CDR3 protein: CAISESRSGYSNQPQHF
D gene: -; V gene: TRBV6-1; J gene: TRBJ2-7; CDR3 protein: CASSSPDDGSSYEQYF
D gene: -; V gene: TRBV12-3/TRBV12-4; J gene: TRBJ2-6; CDR3 protein: CASRDSSGANVLTF
D gene: TRBD2; V gene: TRBV6-1; J gene: TRBJ2-5; CDR3 protein: CASTHGGGLQETQYF
D gene: TRBD2; V gene: TRBV2; J gene: TRBJ2-5; CDR3 protein: CAEGLAGAGGTQYF
D gene: TRBD1; V gene: TRBV27; J gene: TRBJ1-2; CDR3 protein: CASSPRTGGVDYTF
D gene: TRBD1; V gene: TRBV12-3/TRBV12-4; J gene: TRBJ1-2; CDR3 protein: CASSPADREVPYTF